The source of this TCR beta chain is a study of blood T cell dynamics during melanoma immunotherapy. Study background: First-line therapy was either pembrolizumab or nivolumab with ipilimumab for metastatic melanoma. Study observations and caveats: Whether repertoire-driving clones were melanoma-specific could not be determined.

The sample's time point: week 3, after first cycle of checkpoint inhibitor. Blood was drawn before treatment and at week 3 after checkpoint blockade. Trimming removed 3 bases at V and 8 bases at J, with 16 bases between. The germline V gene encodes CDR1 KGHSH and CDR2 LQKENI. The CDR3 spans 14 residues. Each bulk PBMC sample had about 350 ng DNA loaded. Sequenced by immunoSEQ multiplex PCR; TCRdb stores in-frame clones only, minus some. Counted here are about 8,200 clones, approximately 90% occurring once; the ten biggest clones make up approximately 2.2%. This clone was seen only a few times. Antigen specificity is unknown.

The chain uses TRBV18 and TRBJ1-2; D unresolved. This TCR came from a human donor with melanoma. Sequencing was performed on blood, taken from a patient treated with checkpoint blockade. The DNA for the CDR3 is TGTGCCAGCTCACCCCAGCTTGGGCTGGAAGGCTACACCTTC. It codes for CASSPQLGLEGYTF.